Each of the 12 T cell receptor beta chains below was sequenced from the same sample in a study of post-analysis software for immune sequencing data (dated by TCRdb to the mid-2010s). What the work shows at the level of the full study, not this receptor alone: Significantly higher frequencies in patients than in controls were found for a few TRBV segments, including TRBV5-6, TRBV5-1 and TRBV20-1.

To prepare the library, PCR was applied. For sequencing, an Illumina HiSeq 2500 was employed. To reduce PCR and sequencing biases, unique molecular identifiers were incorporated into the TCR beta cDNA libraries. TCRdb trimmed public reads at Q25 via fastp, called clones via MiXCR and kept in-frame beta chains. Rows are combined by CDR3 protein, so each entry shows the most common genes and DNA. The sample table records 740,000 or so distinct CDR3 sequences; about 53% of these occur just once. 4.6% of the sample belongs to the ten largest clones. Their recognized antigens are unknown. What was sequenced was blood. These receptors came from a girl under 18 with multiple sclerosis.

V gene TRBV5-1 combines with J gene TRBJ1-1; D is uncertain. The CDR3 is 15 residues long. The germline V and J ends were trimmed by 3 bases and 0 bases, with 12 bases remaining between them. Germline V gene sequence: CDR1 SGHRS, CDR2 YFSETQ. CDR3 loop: CASSSTPAMNTEAFF. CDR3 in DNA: TGCGCCAGCAGCTCGACCCCGGCCATGAACACTGAAGCTTTCTTT.

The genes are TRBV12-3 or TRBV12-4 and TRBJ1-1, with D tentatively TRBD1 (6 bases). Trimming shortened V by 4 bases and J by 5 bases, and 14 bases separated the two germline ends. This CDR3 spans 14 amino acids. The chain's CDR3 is CASSSRTVGTEAFF. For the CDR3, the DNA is TGTGCCAGCAGTTCCAGGACAGTGGGGACTGAAGCTTTCTTT.

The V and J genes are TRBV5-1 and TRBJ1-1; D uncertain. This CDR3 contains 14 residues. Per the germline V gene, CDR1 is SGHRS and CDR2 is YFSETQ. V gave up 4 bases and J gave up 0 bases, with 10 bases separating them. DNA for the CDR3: TGCGCCAGCAGCGGCTCGCTGATGAACACTGAAGCTTTCTTT. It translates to CASSGSLMNTEAFF.

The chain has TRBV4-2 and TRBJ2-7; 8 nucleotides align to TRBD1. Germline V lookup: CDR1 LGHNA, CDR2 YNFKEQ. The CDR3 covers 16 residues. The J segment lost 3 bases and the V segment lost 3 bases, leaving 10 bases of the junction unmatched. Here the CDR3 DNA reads TGTGCCAGCAGCCAGACCCCGGGACAGGACCTCTACGAGCAGTACTTC. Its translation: CASSQTPGQDLYEQYF.

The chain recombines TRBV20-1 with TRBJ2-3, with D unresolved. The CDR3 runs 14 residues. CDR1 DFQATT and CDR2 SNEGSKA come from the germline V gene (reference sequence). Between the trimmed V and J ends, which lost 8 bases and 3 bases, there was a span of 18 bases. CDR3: CSKDSRISTDTQYF. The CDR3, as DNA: TGCAGTAAAGACTCACGCATCAGTACAGATACGCAGTATTTT.

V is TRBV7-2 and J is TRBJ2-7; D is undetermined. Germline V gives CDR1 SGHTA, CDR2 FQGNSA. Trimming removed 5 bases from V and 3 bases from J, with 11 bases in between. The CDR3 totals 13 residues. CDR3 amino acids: CASSREVGYEQYF. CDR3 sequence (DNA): TGTGCCAGCAGCCGTGAAGTGGGCTACGAGCAGTACTTC.

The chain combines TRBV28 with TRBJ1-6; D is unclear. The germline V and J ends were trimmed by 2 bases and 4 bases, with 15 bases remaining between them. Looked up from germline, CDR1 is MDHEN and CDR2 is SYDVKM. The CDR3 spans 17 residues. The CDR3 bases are TGTGCCAGCAGTTTAAGGCAGGCGCTTAGGTATAATTCACCCCTCCACTTT. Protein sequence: CASSLRQALRYNSPLHF.

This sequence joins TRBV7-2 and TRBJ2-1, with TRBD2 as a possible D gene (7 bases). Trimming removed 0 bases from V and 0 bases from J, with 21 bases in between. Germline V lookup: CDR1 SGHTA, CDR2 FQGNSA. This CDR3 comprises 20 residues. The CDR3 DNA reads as TGTGCCAGCAGCTTAGCGCTTTGGGGGGGGCAGCGAAACTCCTACAATGAGCAGTTCTTC. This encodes CASSLALWGGQRNSYNEQFF.

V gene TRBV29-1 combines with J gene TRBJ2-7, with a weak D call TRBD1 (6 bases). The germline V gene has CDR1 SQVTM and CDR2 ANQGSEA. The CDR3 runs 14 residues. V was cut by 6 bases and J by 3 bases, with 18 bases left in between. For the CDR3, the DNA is TGCAGCGTCCGATTAACAGGGCACATCTACGAGCAGTACTTC. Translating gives CSVRLTGHIYEQYF.

CDR3 loop: CASSLDSQQYF. As DNA, the CDR3 is TGCGCCAGCAGCTTGGACTCCCAGCAGTACTTC. The gene calls are TRBV5-1 and TRBJ2-7; D call uncertain. The V and J ends lost 0 bases and 8 bases respectively, with 6 bases between them. The CDR3 extends over 11 amino acids. Germline assignment: CDR1 SGHRS and CDR2 YFSETQ.

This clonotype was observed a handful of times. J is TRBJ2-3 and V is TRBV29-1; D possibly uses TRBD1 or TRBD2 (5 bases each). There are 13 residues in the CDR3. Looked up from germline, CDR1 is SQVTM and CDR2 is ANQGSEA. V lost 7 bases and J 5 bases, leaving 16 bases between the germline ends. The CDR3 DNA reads TGCAGCGGTGCACGGGGACGGGGAGATACGCAGTATTTT. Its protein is CSGARGRGDTQYF.

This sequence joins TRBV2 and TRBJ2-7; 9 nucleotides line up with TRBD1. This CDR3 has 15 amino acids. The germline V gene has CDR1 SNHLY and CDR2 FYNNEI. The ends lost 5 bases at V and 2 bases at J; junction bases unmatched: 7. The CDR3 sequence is CASSLDRGTPYEQYF. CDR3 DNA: TGTGCCAGCAGTCTTGACAGGGGGACCCCCTACGAGCAGTACTTC.